The 18 T cell receptor beta chains presented below share a single source sample, sequenced in a study of shared clonotypes between healthy human individuals. Here immunoSEQ multiplex PCR was the method, and the copy in TCRdb shows in-frame clones only, minus some. The sample lists some 89,000 clones; roughly two thirds were seen once. Specimen: memory CD8+ T cells sorted from blood. Subset given: CD45RO+ cells pooled with CCR7-negative TemRA cells. Receptors originate from a man aged 30-40 years in good health.

This clone was counted once. The chain joins TRBV7-2 to TRBJ2-3, with D perhaps matching TRBD2 (6 bases). There are 15 residues in the CDR3. The V gene lost 5 bases and the J gene lost 2 bases, with 14 bases spanning the gap. The germline CDR1 and CDR2 sequences are SGHTA and FQGNSA. The CDR3 region is CASSQLALHTDTQYF. Written as DNA, the CDR3 is TGTGCCAGCAGCCAGCTAGCGTTACACACAGATACGCAGTATTTT. The variable domain in full, with the rest retrieved from reference TRBV7-2 and TRBJ2-3, is GAGVSQSPSNKVTEKGKDVELRCDPISGHTALYWYRQSLGQGLEFLIYFQGNSAPDKSGLPSDRFSAERTGGSVSTLTIQRTQQEDSAVYLCASSQLALHTDTQYFGPGTRLTVL.

This clone showed up just once. V gene TRBV9 combines with J gene TRBJ2-2; D may be TRBD1 (5 bases). From germline, CDR1 is SGDLS and CDR2 YYNGEE. V was pared by 3 bases and J by 4 bases, with 10 bases between. The CDR3 consists of 14 residues. The CDR3 loop reads CASSARQFTGELFF. Here the CDR3 DNA reads TGTGCCAGCAGCGCAAGACAGTTCACCGGGGAGCTGTTTTTT.

The chain couples TRBV21-1 to TRBJ2-3; the table calls TRBD2, which could not be checked here. TRBV21-1 is labeled a pseudogene. The CDR3 sequence is 18 residues long. CDR3 DNA sequence: TGTGCCAGCAGCAAAGTCTGGGGGACTAGCGGGAGCCCAGATACGCAGTATTTT. It yields the protein CASSKVWGTSGSPDTQYF.

The J gene is TRBJ1-1, the V gene TRBV7-6; no definite D call. With 5 bases removed from V and 1 base from J, the gap between germline ends came to 8 bases. Germline V CDR1 and CDR2: SGHVS, FNYEAQ. The CDR3 has 13 residues. CDR3 nucleotides: TGTGCCAGCAGCCTAGACCCGAACACTGAAGCTTTCTTT. This gives the protein CASSLDPNTEAFF.

The chain employs TRBV5-4 and TRBJ2-1; 13 positions match TRBD2. V trimming: 9 bases; J trimming: 10 bases; junction bases outside the gene matches: 10. In germline, CDR1 is SGHNT, CDR2 YYREEE (reference sequence). This CDR3 has 14 residues. The CDR3 region has the DNA TGTGCCACCCGGACTAGCGGGAGTAGGAGCGAGCAGTTCTTC. This encodes CATRTSGSRSEQFF.

This chain links TRBV30 with TRBJ1-5; D is unclear. This CDR3 has 15 amino acids. Germline V CDR1 and CDR2: GTSNPN, SVGIG (reference sequence). Trimming removed 4 bases at V and 4 bases at J, with 17 bases between. DNA for the CDR3: TGTGCCTGGAATTCTGGACGGAGAGTAAATCAGCCCCAGCATTTT. This encodes CAWNSGRRVNQPQHF.

The chain employs TRBV10-3 and TRBJ2-2; D is possibly TRBD1 (6 bases). The germline CDR1 and CDR2 sequences are ENHRY and SYGVKD. Trimming removed 1 base at V and 6 bases at J, with 12 bases between. The CDR3 extends over 15 amino acids. The CDR3 region is CAISEWDKEAGELFF. The CDR3 nucleotides are TGTGCCATCAGTGAGTGGGACAAAGAGGCCGGGGAGCTGTTTTTT.

This clone was seen only a few times. The rearrangement joins TRBV7-9 to TRBJ2-7, with a tentative D call TRBD2 (5 bases). CDR1 is SEHNR and CDR2 is FQNEAQ in the germline V gene (reference sequence). The CDR3 is 13 residues long. V gave up 6 bases and J gave up 4 bases, with 13 bases separating them. The CDR3 DNA follows: TGTGCCAGCAGAAAAGCGGTGGGGTACGAGCAGTACTTC. Translated, it gives CASRKAVGYEQYF.

The V call is TRBV7-9, the J call TRBJ1-5, with 7 bases that match TRBD1. Germline trimming cut 5 bases from V and 2 bases from J; bases unmatched to any gene: 3. CDR1 is SEHNR and CDR2 is FQNEAQ in the germline V gene (reference sequence). The CDR3 has 14 residues. In nucleotides, the CDR3 is TGTGCCAGCAGCCCAGACAGGGGCAATCAGCCCCAGCATTTT. Its protein is CASSPDRGNQPQHF. Full variable domain (remainder filled in from reference TRBV7-9 and TRBJ1-5): DTGVSQNPRHKITKRGQNVTFRCDPISEHNRLYWYRQTLGQGPEFLTYFQNEAQLEKSRLLSDRFSAERPKGSFSTLEIQRTEQGDSAMYLCASSPDRGNQPQHFGDGTRLSIL.

The J gene is TRBJ2-7, the V gene TRBV29-1; either TRBD1 or TRBD2 may supply D (5 bases each). This CDR3 contains 15 residues. CDR1 SQVTM and CDR2 ANQGSEA come from the germline V gene. Trimming pared 0 bases from V and 4 bases from J, leaving 16 bases between. The CDR3 reads CSVEDSSPGHYEQYF. For the CDR3, the DNA is TGCAGCGTTGAAGATTCAAGTCCGGGGCATTACGAGCAGTACTTC.

This chain links TRBV28 with TRBJ1-4, with D possibly matching TRBD1 (6 bases). The CDR3 extends over 16 amino acids. Germline CDR1 MDHEN, CDR2 SYDVKM. The V and J ends lost 1 base and 3 bases respectively, with 12 bases between them. Written as DNA, the CDR3 is TGTGCCAGCAGTTTATATACCGGACAGTCTAATGAAAAACTGTTTTTT. Amino acids: CASSLYTGQSNEKLFF.

This chain links TRBV2 with TRBJ1-5; D is unclear. V was shortened by 2 bases and J by 8 bases, with 13 bases between the two germline ends. Germline lookup yields CDR1 SNHLY and CDR2 FYNNEI. The CDR3 loop spans 14 amino acids. The DNA for the CDR3 is TGTGCCAGCAGTGAATGGCCTCCGGCGGAGCCCCAGCATTTT. Amino acid sequence: CASSEWPPAEPQHF.

This clone came up many times. J is TRBJ2-7 and V is TRBV14, with unresolved D. V was pared by 0 bases and J by 5 bases, with 8 bases between. Germline V gives CDR1 SGHDN, CDR2 FVKESK. CDR3 size: 13 residues. For the CDR3, the DNA is TGTGCCAGCAGCCAAGATGGGCCAGACGAGCAGTACTTC. The encoded protein is CASSQDGPDEQYF. Combining the CDR3 with reference TRBV14 and TRBJ2-7 gives the whole variable domain EAGVTQFPSHSVIEKGQTVTLRCDPISGHDNLYWYRRVMGKEIKFLLHFVKESKQDESGMPNNRFLAERTGGTYSTLKVQPAELEDSGVYFCASSQDGPDEQYFGPGTRLTVT.

This chain links TRBV25-1 with TRBJ2-3, with D maybe TRBD1 (6 bases). Trimming removed 6 bases at V and 2 bases at J, with 12 bases between. Germline V gene data show CDR1 as MGHDK and CDR2 as SYGVNS. The CDR3 has 14 amino acids. CDR3 coding DNA: TGTGCCAGCAGGCTGGGGGCAAACACAGATACGCAGTATTTT. This translates into CASRLGANTDTQYF.

CDR3: CASSDSGAAPDTQYF. As DNA, the CDR3 is TGTGCCAGCAGTGACTCTGGGGCCGCCCCAGATACGCAGTATTTT. The chain recombines TRBV25-1 with TRBJ2-3, with TRBD1 as a possible D gene (5 bases). Germline CDR1 reads MGHDK; CDR2 reads SYGVNS. The CDR3 is made up of 15 amino acids. The germline V and J ends were trimmed by 3 bases and 4 bases, with 14 bases remaining between them.

This clone was seen once. CDR3 sequence: CASSLGGSSGANVLTF. The CDR3 DNA is TGTGCCAGCAGCTTGGGGGGGTCTTCTGGGGCCAACGTCCTGACTTTC. The rearrangement joins TRBV7-6 to TRBJ2-6, with 7 bases fitting TRBD2. V dropped 3 bases and J dropped 1; count of bases not matched to a gene: 3. Germline CDR1 and CDR2: SGHVS and FNYEAQ. This CDR3 spans 16 amino acids.

The table lists this clone with a count of one. A read error is likely here: a far larger clone is one base away. The sample has other DNA sequences that encode this CDR3 too. This chain connects TRBV28 to TRBJ2-7; D is uncertain. Deletions cut 1 base from V and 3 bases from J, with 4 bases between. The CDR3 has 12 amino acids. Germline V CDR1 and CDR2: MDHEN, SYDVKM. The CDR3 DNA sequence: TGTGCCAGCAGTTTATTGGACTACGAGCAGTACTTC. Its translation is CASSLLDYEQYF.

The J gene is TRBJ2-7, the V gene TRBV4-3; tentatively, D is TRBD2 (7 bases). This CDR3 spans 15 amino acids. CDR1 LGHNA and CDR2 YSLEER come from the germline V gene. The V end lost 4 bases, the J end lost 0 bases, and 13 bases lay between the germline ends. DNA of the CDR3: TGCGCCAGCAGCCCGGGGGGACAACTCTCCTACGAGCAGTACTTC. This codes for CASSPGGQLSYEQYF.